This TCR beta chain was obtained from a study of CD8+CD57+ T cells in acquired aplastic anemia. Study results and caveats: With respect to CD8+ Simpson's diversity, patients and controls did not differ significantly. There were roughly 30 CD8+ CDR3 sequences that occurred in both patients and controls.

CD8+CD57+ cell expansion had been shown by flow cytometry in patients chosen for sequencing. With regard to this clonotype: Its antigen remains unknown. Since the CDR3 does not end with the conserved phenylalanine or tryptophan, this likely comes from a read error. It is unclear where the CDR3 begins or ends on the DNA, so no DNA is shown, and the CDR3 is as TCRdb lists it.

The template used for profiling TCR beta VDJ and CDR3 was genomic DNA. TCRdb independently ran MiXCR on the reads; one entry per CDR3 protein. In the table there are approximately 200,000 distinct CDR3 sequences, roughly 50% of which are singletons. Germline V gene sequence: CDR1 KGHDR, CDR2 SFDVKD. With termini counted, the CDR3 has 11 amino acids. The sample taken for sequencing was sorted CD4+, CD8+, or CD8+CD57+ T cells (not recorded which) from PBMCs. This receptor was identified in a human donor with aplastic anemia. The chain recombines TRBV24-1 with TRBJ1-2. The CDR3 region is CATSDLGPGPL.